This T cell receptor (beta chain) emerged from a study of human T cells and chemical hapten exposure. The CDR3 consists of 14 residues. V lost 3 bases and J lost 8, with 11 bases in between. Germline CDR1 reads LGHNA; CDR2 reads YSLEER. Time point denoted: pre-sensitization, week 0. Described treatment: therapeutic diphenylcyclopropenone sensitization with weekly scalp DPC. Attachment of unique molecular identifiers to individual cDNA molecules was performed in the library. TCRdb used MiXCR to reprocess the RACE reads, holding one entry per CDR3 protein. The table lists about 68,000 distinct CDR3 sequences, 11% of them singletons. This clonotype was observed many times.

The gene calls are TRBV4-3 and TRBJ1-6; tentatively, D is TRBD1 (5 bases). The source was whole blood, collected in connection with sensitization to the hapten diphenylcyclopropenone (DPC). This clonotype was sampled from a woman aged 45-65 years with alopecia areata. Some clones in this sample may be carry-over from other donors' samples. CDR3 amino acids: CASSQNSGYSPLHF. The CDR3 DNA sequence: TGCGCCAGCAGCCAGAACTCAGGGTATTCACCCCTCCACTTT.